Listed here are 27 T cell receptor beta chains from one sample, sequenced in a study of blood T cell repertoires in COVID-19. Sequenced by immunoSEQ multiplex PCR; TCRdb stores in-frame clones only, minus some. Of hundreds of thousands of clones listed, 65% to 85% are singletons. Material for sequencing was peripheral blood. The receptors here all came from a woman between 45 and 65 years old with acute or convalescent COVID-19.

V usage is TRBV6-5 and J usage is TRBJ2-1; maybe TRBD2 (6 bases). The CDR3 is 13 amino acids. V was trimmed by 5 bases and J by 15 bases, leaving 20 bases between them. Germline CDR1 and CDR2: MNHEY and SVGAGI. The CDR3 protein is CASSPLGGRIAFF. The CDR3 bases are TGTGCCAGCAGTCCCCTAGGAGGGAGAATAGCGTTCTTC.

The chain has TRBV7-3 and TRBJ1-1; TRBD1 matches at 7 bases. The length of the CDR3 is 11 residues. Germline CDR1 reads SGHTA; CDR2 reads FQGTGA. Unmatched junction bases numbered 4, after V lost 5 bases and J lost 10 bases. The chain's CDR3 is CASSRSGGAFF. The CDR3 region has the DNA TGTGCCAGCAGCCGATCAGGGGGAGCTTTCTTT.

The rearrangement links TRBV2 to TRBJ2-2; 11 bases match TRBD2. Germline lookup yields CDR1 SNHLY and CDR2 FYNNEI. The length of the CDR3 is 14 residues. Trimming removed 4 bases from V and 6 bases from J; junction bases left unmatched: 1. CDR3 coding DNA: TGTGCCAGCAGTGTTAGCGGGAGGGCCGGGGAGCTGTTTTTT. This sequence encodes CASSVSGRAGELFF.

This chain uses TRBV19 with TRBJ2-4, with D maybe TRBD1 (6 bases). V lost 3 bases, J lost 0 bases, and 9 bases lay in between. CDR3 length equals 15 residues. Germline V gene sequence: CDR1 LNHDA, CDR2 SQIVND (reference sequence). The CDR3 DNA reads TGTGCCAGTAGTATCCCAGGGGTAGCCAAAAACATTCAGTACTTC. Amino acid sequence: CASSIPGVAKNIQYF.

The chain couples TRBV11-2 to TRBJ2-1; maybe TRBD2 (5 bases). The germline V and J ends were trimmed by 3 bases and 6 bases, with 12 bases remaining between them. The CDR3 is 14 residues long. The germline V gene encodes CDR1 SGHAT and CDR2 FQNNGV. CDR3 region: CASSFFIRGNEQFF. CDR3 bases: TGTGCCAGCAGCTTTTTCATCCGGGGCAATGAGCAGTTCTTC.

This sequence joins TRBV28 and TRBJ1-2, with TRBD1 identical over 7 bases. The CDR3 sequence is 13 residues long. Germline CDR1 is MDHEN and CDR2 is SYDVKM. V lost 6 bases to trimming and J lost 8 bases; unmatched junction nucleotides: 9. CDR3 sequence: CASRPGQADGYTF. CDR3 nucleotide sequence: TGTGCCAGCAGACCAGGACAGGCGGACGGCTACACCTTC.

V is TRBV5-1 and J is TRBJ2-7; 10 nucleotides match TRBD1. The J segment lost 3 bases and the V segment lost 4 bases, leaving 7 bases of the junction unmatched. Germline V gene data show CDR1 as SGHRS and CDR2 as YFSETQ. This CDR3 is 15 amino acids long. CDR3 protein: CASSPWTGGIYEQYF. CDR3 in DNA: TGCGCCAGCAGCCCCTGGACAGGGGGAATCTACGAGCAGTACTTC.

CDR3 region: CASSRGRGAEQFF. The CDR3 DNA sequence: TGTGCCAGCAGCCGGGGCCGAGGCGCTGAGCAGTTCTTC. The chain couples TRBV3-1 (or the pseudogene TRBV3-2) to TRBJ2-1; a weak D match, TRBD1 (5 bases). The CDR3 covers 13 residues. Trimming removed 4 bases at V and 9 bases at J, with 13 bases between. The germline gives CDR1 LGHDT, CDR2 YNNKEL (reference sequence).

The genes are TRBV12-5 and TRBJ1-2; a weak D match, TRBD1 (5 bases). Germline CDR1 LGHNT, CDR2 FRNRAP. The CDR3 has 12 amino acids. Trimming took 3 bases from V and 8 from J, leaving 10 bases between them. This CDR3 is CASGFAGNGYTF. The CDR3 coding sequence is TGTGCTAGTGGTTTTGCAGGGAACGGCTACACCTTC. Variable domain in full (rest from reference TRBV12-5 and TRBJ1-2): DARVTQTPRHKVTEMGQEVTMRCQPILGHNTVFWYRQTMMQGLELLAYFRNRAPLDDSGMPKDRFSAEMPDATLATLKIQPSEPRDSAVYFCASGFAGNGYTFGSGTRLTVV.

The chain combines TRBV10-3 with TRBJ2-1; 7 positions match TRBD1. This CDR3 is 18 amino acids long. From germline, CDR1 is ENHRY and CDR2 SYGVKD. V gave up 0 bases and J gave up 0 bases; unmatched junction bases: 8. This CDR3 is CAISESGGDPGSYNEQFF. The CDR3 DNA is TGTGCCATCAGTGAGTCAGGGGGCGATCCCGGCTCCTACAATGAGCAGTTCTTC.

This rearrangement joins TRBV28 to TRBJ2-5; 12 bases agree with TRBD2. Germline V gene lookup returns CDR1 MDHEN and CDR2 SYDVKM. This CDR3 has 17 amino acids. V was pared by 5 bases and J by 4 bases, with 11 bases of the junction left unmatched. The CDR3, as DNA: TGTGCCAGCAGTCCCCTAGGACTAGCGGGGAGCGGAGAGACCCAGTACTTC. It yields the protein CASSPLGLAGSGETQYF.

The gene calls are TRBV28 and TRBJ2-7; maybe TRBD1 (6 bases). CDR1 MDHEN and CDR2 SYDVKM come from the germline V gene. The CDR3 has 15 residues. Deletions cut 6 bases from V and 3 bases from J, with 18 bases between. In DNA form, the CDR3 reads TGTGCCAGCAGCTCGTCCGGGACAATGCTCTACGAGCAGTACTTC. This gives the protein CASSSSGTMLYEQYF.

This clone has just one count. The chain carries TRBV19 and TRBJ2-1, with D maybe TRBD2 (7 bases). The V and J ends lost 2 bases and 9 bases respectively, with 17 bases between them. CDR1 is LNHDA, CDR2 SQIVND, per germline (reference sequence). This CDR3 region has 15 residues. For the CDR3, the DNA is TGTGCCAGTAGTATAACGGGACTACCCAGGGGTGAGCAGTTCTTC. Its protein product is CASSITGLPRGEQFF. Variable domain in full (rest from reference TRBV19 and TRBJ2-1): DGGITQSPKYLFRKEGQNVTLSCEQNLNHDAMYWYRQDPGQGLRLIYYSQIVNDFQKGDIAEGYSVSREKKESFPLTVTSAQKNPTAFYLCASSITGLPRGEQFFGPGTRLTVL.

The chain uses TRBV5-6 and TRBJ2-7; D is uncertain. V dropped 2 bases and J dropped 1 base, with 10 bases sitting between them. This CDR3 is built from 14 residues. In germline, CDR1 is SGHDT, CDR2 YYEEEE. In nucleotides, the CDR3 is TGTGCCAGCAGCTTTCCAACTCGTTCCTACGAGCAGTACTTC. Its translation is CASSFPTRSYEQYF.

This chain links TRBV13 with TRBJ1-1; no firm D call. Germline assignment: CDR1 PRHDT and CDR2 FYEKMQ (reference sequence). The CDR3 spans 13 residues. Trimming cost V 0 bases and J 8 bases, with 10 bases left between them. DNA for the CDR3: TGTGCCAGCAGCTTAGGTAGCGGAGCGGAAGCTTTCTTT. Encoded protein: CASSLGSGAEAFF.

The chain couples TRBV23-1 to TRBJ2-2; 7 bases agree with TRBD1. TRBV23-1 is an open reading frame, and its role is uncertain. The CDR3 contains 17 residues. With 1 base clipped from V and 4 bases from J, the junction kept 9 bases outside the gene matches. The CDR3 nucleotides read TGCGCCAGCAGTCAATTACAGGGCAGGGGGATCACCGGGGAGCTGTTTTTT. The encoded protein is CASSQLQGRGITGELFF.

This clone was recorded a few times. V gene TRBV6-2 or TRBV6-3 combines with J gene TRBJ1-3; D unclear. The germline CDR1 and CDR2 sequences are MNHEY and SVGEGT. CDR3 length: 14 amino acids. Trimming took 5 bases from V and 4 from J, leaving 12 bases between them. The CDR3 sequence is CASSRRVYGNTIYF. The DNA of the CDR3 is TGTGCCAGCAGTCGCCGGGTGTACGGAAACACCATATATTTT.

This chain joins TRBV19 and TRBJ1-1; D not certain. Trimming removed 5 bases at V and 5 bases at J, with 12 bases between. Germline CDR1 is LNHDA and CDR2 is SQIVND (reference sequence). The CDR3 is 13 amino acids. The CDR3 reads CASSVGQLTEAFF. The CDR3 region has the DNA TGTGCCAGTAGTGTAGGGCAGTTGACTGAAGCTTTCTTT.

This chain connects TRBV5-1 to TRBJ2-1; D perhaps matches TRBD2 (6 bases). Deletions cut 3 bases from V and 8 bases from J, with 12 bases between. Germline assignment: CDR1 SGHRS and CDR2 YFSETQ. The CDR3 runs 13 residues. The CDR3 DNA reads TGCGCCAGCAGCTCCGGACTAACAGATGAGCAGTTCTTC. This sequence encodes CASSSGLTDEQFF.

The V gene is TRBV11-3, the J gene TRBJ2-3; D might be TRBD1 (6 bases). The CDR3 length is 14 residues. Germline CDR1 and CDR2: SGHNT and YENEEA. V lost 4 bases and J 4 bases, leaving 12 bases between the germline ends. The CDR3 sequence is CASSSQGQADTQYF. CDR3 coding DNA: TGTGCCAGCAGCTCCCAGGGGCAGGCAGATACGCAGTATTTT.

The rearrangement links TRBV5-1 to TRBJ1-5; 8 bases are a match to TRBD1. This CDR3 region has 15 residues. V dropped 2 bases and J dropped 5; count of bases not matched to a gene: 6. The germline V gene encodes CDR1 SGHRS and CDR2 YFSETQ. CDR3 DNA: TGCGCCAGCAGCTTACGACAGGGGCTTGATCAGCCCCAGCATTTT. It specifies CASSLRQGLDQPQHF.

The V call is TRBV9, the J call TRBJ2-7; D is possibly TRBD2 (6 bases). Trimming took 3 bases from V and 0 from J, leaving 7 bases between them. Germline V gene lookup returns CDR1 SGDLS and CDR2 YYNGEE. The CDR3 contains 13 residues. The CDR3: CASSATSSYEQYF. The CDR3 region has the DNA TGTGCCAGCAGCGCGACTAGCTCCTACGAGCAGTACTTC.

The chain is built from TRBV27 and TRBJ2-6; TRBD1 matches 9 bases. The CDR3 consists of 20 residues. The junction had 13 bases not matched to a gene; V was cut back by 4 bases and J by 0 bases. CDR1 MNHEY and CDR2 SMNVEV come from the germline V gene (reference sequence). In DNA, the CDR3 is TGTGCCAGCAGTTCAAAGGGTATGGGACAGGGAAGCTCTGGGGCCAACGTCCTGACTTTC. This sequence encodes CASSSKGMGQGSSGANVLTF.

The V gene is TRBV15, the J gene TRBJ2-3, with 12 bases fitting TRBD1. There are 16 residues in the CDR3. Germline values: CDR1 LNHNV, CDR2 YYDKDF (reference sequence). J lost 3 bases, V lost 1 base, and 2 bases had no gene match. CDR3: CATSRGDRGLTDTQYF. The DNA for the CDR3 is TGTGCCACCAGCAGAGGGGACAGGGGGCTTACAGATACGCAGTATTTT.

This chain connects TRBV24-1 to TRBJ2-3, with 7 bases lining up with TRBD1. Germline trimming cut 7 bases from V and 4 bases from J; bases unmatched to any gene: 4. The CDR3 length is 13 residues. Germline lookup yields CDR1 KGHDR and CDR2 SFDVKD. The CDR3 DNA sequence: TGTGCCACCAGCGACAGGGTACCAGATACGCAGTATTTT. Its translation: CATSDRVPDTQYF.

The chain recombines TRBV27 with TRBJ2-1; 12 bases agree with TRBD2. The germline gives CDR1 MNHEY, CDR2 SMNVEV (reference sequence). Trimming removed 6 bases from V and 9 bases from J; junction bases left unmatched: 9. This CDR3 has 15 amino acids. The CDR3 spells CASRQRLAGVPEQFF. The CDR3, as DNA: TGTGCCAGCAGGCAAAGACTAGCGGGAGTTCCTGAGCAGTTCTTC.

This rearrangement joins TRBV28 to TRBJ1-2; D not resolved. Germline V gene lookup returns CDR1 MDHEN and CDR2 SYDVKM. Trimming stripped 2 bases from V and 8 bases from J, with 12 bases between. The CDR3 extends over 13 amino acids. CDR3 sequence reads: CASSLRREAGYTF. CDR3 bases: TGTGCCAGCAGTTTACGCCGGGAGGCAGGCTACACCTTC.